This note documents a single T cell receptor (beta chain) sequence. This clone was detected only a few times. Which antigen it targets is not known. No clone much larger than this one lies a single base away; base qualities are absent. Using the deep immunoSEQ assay, TCR CDR3 regions were amplified from genomic DNA by multiplex PCR. For each cell subset, the extracted genomic DNA was distributed evenly across all wells of several immunoSEQ 96-well plates, and each plate served as one replicate. For sorted subsets, approximately 210 ng genomic DNA, equal to tens of thousands of T cell genomes, was loaded into each replicate PCR. Purified libraries were measured with a Qubit 3.0 fluorometer, size-checked on a Bioanalyzer 2100, and measured again with the KAPA Library Quantification kit. A separate single-read 150-cycle Illumina NextSeq 550 flow cell was used to sequence each immunoSEQ 96-well plate. As for how the authors treated the data: Because the immunoSEQ output included only junctional sequences and no quality scores, the filtering could not be the same as the filtering used for full-length reads. To assign V/J genes and CDR3, sequences were annotated against IMGT germline references using PyIR, a Python wrapper for IgBLAST v1.9. Reads were filtered out if the reads had weak V/J assignments (E-value above 1e-6), no CDR3, stop codons, out-of-frame junctions, or ambiguous translated residues. V3J clonotypes were defined as sequences sharing the same inferred V gene, J gene, and CDR3 amino acid sequence. Percentage overlap between repertoires was computed as shared unique clonotypes divided by the size of the smaller repertoire. Richness of each repertoire was evaluated using RTK rarefaction, the Chao1 estimator, and Recon v2.1 estimates of unobserved clonotypes. Generation probabilities for all TCRbeta clonotypes obtained by the gDNA method from several donors were computed using OLGA. TCRdb took this table from immuneACCESS and kept in-frame rearrangements with V and J called. Such tables lack part of the clones; where checked against another copy, unresolved V genes explain under half of the gap, and the rest is unexplained. V and J calls and clone size follow that table, whereas D and trimming were derived from the DNA. The sample table lists some 200,000 clones, 65% of them with a count of one. The top ten hold over 8.5% of the sample.

Donors were healthy HIV-negative adults with no recently reported acute infections or vaccinations. Only Caucasian adults living in Nashville, Tennessee, USA were represented among the donors. Magnetic negative selection was used to enrich CD4+ T cells, after which naive cells were positively selected on CD45RA and the negative fraction became the memory subset. Blood was obtained by leukapheresis, after which PBMCs were separated by Ficoll-Histopaque density gradient centrifugation and cryopreserved in liquid nitrogen vapor phase. Analytical flow cytometry was used to check the purity and quantity of every magnetically sorted T cell population. From each sorted fraction, genomic DNA was isolated and quantified by UV absorbance on a Nanodrop 2000c. The record originates from a study of shared clonotypes between healthy human individuals (dated by TCRdb to the early 2020s). In terms of the full investigation: The cohort included three men and two women between 18 and 49 years of age. Libraries were prepared and TCR repertoires were sequenced by different laboratories using diverse techniques, in order to increase sequencing depth and limit assay-specific biases. Per donor, three plates each were used for CD4 naive and CD4 memory, two for CD8 naive, and one for CD8 memory. To estimate repertoire size and how much clonotypes are shared between individuals, the study performed deep sequencing of blood TCR repertoires from five healthy adults. Per donor, leukapheresis produced somewhere between about 0.94 and 8.9 billion PBMCs. The paper's findings and limits, for the study overall: Naive subsets generally had larger estimated clonotype richness than memory subsets did. Because the study included only a small number of donors, the genetic and exposure-history diversity represented was limited. Clonotypes shared by all four sorted-subset donors showed higher generation probabilities than non-shared clonotypes. Rarefaction of sorted-subset datasets indicated incomplete sequencing despite the large sequencing depth. Sampling was restricted to blood, and TCR repertoires in tissues likely differ from the TCR repertoires found in blood. Pairwise subsampling indicated that sequencing depth was expected to affect the degree of clonotype sharing among donors. Across four donors, approximately 5% of naive CD4, roughly 3.4% of naive CD8, about 2.3% of memory CD4, and over 0.35% of memory CD8 clonotypes were shared.

V is cut by 5 bases and J by 1 base, and the space between the germline ends is 14 bases. The CDR3 sequence holds 15 residues, the cysteine and phenylalanine included. Only the CDR3 DNA is retained, 45 bases long and in frame from the first base. As encoded in the germline V gene, CDR1 is SGHDT while CDR2 is YYEEEE. This receptor was obtained from a man between 25 and 39 years old in good health. Input material: memory CD4+ T cells sorted from blood. The cell subset or site label, read with the paper, signifies: CD45RA-negative fraction. The receptor chain draws on TRBV5-6 and TRBJ2-3; possibly the D gene is TRBD2, per 6 matching bases. The DNA sequence follows: TGTGCCAGCAGGAGACTAGTTTTCGGCACAGATACGCAGTATTTT. Its amino acids are CASRRLVFGTDTQYF.